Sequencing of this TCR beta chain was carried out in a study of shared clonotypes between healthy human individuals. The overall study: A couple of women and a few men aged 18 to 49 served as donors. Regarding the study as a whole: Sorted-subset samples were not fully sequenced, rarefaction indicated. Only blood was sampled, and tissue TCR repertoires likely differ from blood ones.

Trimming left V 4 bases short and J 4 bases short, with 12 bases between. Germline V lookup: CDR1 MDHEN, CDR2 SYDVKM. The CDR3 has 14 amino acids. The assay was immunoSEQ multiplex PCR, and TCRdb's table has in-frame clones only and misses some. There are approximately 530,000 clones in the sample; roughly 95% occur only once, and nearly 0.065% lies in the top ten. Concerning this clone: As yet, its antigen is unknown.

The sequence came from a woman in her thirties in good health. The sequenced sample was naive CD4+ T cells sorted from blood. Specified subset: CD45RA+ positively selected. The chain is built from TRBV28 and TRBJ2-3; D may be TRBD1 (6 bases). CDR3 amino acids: CASSSPGVSDTQYF. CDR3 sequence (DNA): TGTGCCAGCAGTTCCCCAGGGGTTTCAGATACGCAGTATTTT.